The 2 T cell receptor beta chains given below trace back to one sample, sequenced in a study of blood T cell repertoires in COVID-19. Here immunoSEQ multiplex PCR was the method, and the copy in TCRdb shows in-frame clones only, minus some. Among around 250,000 clones listed, 86% were seen once. Sequencing input: PBMCs or T cells enriched from blood (not recorded which). The receptors derive from a man aged 18-30 years who had recovered from COVID-19.

V gene TRBV4-1 combines with J gene TRBJ2-7, with a weak D call TRBD2 (6 bases). CDR1 is MGHRA, CDR2 YSYEKL, per germline. There are 16 residues in the CDR3. Trimming removed 1 base at V and 4 bases at J, with 17 bases between. CDR3 DNA: TGCGCCAGCAGCCAAGGTCAGTGGGAGGCCTATTACGAGCAGTACTTC. As protein: CASSQGQWEAYYEQYF.

This clone came up once. The V and J genes are TRBV5-1 and TRBJ1-6; 8 bases agree with TRBD1. Germline-derived CDR1 and CDR2 are SGHRS and YFSETQ. The CDR3 extends over 16 amino acids. V gave up 7 bases and J gave up 7 bases; unmatched junction bases: 13. CDR3 protein: CASQLTSTGDNSPLHF. Here the CDR3 DNA reads TGCGCCAGCCAACTCACGTCGACAGGGGACAATTCACCCCTCCACTTT.